This T cell receptor beta chain was recovered during a study of response to subunit inactivated influenza vaccine. Each CDR3 protein gets one entry after TCRdb re-called the RT-PCR reads with MiXCR. The table has 500,000 to 750,000 distinct CDR3 sequences, 13% to 15% seen once; the top ten hold 11%. V lost 6 bases, J lost 0 bases, and 12 bases lay in between. Germline lookup yields CDR1 MNHEY and CDR2 SVGAGI. The CDR3 contains 15 residues. General observations from the study: It was suggested by the authors that few new T cells are recruited by each seasonal influenza vaccination.

This clonotype was seen more than once but under ten times. Its target is unknown. The TCR comes from a middle-aged man who received an inactivated influenza vaccine. The chain employs TRBV6-5 and TRBJ2-1; TRBD2 might be the D (6 bases). The specimen was PBMCs from blood, collected 11 to 12 days after vaccination. Here the CDR3 reads CASSYPGLSYNEQFF. Here the CDR3 DNA reads TGTGCCAGCAGCTATCCGGGACTCTCCTACAATGAGCAGTTCTTC.